These T cell receptor beta chains were read from a single sample in a study of shared clonotypes between healthy human individuals. TCRdb keeps only in-frame clones here, not all; method: immunoSEQ multiplex PCR. The sample records 1 million to 1.2 million clones, roughly 80% being singletons. The sequenced material came from memory CD4+ T cells from PBMCs. The receptors shown here come from a man in his late teens or twenties in good health. Some clones in this sample may be carry-over from other donors' samples. Both conserved end residues are part of each CDR3. Fields, in order: D gene, clone size, J gene, V gene, CDR3 DNA, CDR3 protein. A D gene is named only where the DNA matches it firmly. Clone size is given for some rows only: seen once, a few or many times, or a class if the clone is expanded.

NA | many | TRBJ1-2 | TRBV5-1 | TGCGCCAGCAGCTTAGAAAGTCCGAACTATGGCTACACCTTC | CASSLESPNYGYTF
NA | NA | TRBJ1-2 | TRBV19 | TGTGCCAGTAGTATTCGGTCCTATGGCTACACCTTC | CASSIRSYGYTF
NA | NA | TRBJ2-7 | TRBV7-2 | TGTGCCAGCAGCTTAGCTTCAGGGGCCTACGAGCAGTACTTC | CASSLASGAYEQYF
TRBD1 | NA | TRBJ1-2 | TRBV19 | TGTGCCAGTAGCATAGAACAGGGGATTTACTATGGCTACACCTTC | CASSIEQGIYYGYTF
NA | NA | TRBJ2-7 | TRBV5-1 | TGCGCCAGCAGCTTGGCCGTCGGGAAGTACGAGCAGTACTTC | CASSLAVGKYEQYF
NA | NA | TRBJ2-4 | TRBV15 | TGTGCCACCAGAGGGGATACCAAAAACATTCAGTACTTC | CATRGDTKNIQYF
TRBD1 | NA | TRBJ2-3 | TRBV7-8 | TGTGCCAGCAGCTCCGAGACAGGGAACACAGATACGCAGTATTTT | CASSSETGNTDTQYF
NA | NA | TRBJ1-5 | TRBV7-9 | TGTGCCAGCAGCTTAGCGGAGGGTCAGCCCCAGCATTTT | CASSLAEGQPQHF
NA | NA | TRBJ2-3 | TRBV2 | TGTGCCAGCAGTTATGTGGCGGGCGCCGCCCCAGATACGCAGTATTTT | CASSYVAGAAPDTQYF
NA | NA | TRBJ1-1 | TRBV30 | TGTGCCTGGAGTGATGACAGTTCGGCTTTCTTT | CAWSDDSSAFF
TRBD1 | NA | TRBJ2-7 | TRBV6-6 | TGTGCCAGCAGGGACCGGACAGGAATGGGTGAGCAGTACTTC | CASRDRTGMGEQYF
TRBD1 | NA | TRBJ1-1 | TRBV7-8 | TGTGCCAGCAGTAATACGGCAGGGGGGGCTTTCTTT | CASSNTAGGAFF
NA | NA | TRBJ1-5 | TRBV2 | TGTGCCAGCAGCTCCAGCGTTAGCAATCAGCCCCAGCATTTT | CASSSSVSNQPQHF
NA | NA | TRBJ1-1 | TRBV27 | TGTGCCAGCAGACTACAGGGAAACACTGAAGCTTTCTTT | CASRLQGNTEAFF
NA | NA | TRBJ1-2 | TRBV7-3 | TGTGCCAGCTCGCCTGGGGTGGAGGGCTATGGCTACACCTTC | CASSPGVEGYGYTF
TRBD1 | NA | TRBJ2-2 | TRBV19 | TGTGCCAGTAGTAACTGGCAGGGGGTATTAGGGGAGCTGTTTTTT | CASSNWQGVLGELFF
TRBD2 | NA | TRBJ2-5 | TRBV7-7 | TGTGCCAGCAGCCCCAGACTAGCGGGAGGTGGAGAGACCCAGTACTTC | CASSPRLAGGGETQYF
TRBD1 | NA | TRBJ2-5 | TRBV4-1 | TGCGCCAGCAGCCACCCGGGACAGGGATCGCAAGAGACCCAGTACTTC | CASSHPGQGSQETQYF
TRBD1 | NA | TRBJ2-5 | TRBV5-1 | TGCGCCAGCAGCTCGCGACAGGGTCAAGAGACCCAGTACTTC | CASSSRQGQETQYF
TRBD1 | few | TRBJ1-1 | TRBV7-9 | TGTGCCAGCAGCCTGGACAGGGACACTGAAGCTTTCTTT | CASSLDRDTEAFF
NA | NA | TRBJ1-5 | TRBV19 | TGTGCCAGTAGTATAGAAGGGGGACAGCCCCAGCATTTT | CASSIEGGQPQHF
TRBD1 | NA | TRBJ2-2 | TRBV7-9 | TGTGCCAGCAGCAAAACAGGGGGCGCAACCGGGGAGCTGTTTTTT | CASSKTGGATGELFF
NA | NA | TRBJ2-5 | TRBV5-1 | TGCGCCAGCAGCTTGGTTCGGGTAGGAGAGACCCAGTACTTC | CASSLVRVGETQYF
NA | few | TRBJ1-1 | TRBV11-2 | TGTGCCAGCAGCTTAGATTCCACTGAAGCTTTCTTT | CASSLDSTEAFF
NA | NA | TRBJ2-2 | TRBV7-9 | TGTGCCAGCAGCTTGGGCACCGGGGAGCTGTTTTTT | CASSLGTGELFF
NA | NA | TRBJ2-7 | TRBV7-2 | TGTGCCAGCAGCAGAGACAGGCAAGCCTCCGAGCAGTACTTC | CASSRDRQASEQYF
NA | NA | TRBJ1-2 | TRBV12-5 | TGTGCTAGTGCCCTGACAGGAAAGAATGGCTACACCTTC | CASALTGKNGYTF
NA | NA | TRBJ1-5 | TRBV7-8 | TGTGCCAGCAGCTCGTTTGAGGGAAATCAGCCCCAGCATTTT | CASSSFEGNQPQHF
TRBD2 | NA | TRBJ2-2 | TRBV4-2 | TGTGCCAGCAGCTACCGACTAGCGGGAGGGCCCAACGGGGAGTTGTTTTTT | CASSYRLAGGPNGELFF
NA | NA | TRBJ1-5 | TRBV28 | TGTGCCAGCAGTTTATACCGGAGGAGCAATCAGCCCCAGCATTTT | CASSLYRRSNQPQHF
NA | NA | TRBJ1-4 | TRBV10-2 | TGCGCCAGCAAAAGGGGCGAGTCTAATGAAAAACTGTTTTTT | CASKRGESNEKLFF
NA | NA | TRBJ1-1 | TRBV18 | TGTGCCAGCTCTCAAGACGCGGGGACTGAAGCTTTCTTT | CASSQDAGTEAFF
TRBD2 | NA | TRBJ2-7 | TRBV6-1 | TGTGCCAGCAGTTCTCGGACTAGCGTCTCCTACGAGCAGTACTTC | CASSSRTSVSYEQYF
TRBD1 | NA | TRBJ2-5 | TRBV9 | TGTGCCAGCAGCGTAGGGAGACAGGGCTACCAAGAGACCCAGTACTTC | CASSVGRQGYQETQYF
NA | NA | TRBJ1-2 | TRBV6-5 | TGTGCCAGCAGCTCACTAACAGGATTCTATGGCTACACCTTC | CASSSLTGFYGYTF
TRBD1 | NA | TRBJ1-2 | TRBV4-1 | TGCGCCAGCAGCCGCCGAGACAGGGACTATGGCTACACCTTC | CASSRRDRDYGYTF
NA | NA | TRBJ1-2 | TRBV9 | TGTGCCAGCAGCGTTCCGGACGGCCCCTATGGCTACACCTTC | CASSVPDGPYGYTF
NA | NA | TRBJ2-7 | TRBV9 | TGTGCCAGCAGCGTAGGCCCAGGGTGGGGCGACGAGCAGTACTTC | CASSVGPGWGDEQYF
NA | NA | TRBJ2-7 | TRBV2 | TGTGCCAGCACCCCGAGACTAGAAATCTACGAGCAGTACTTC | CASTPRLEIYEQYF
NA | NA | TRBJ2-1 | TRBV19 | TGTGCCAGTAGTCTTCGGAGATACAATGAGCAGTTCTTC | CASSLRRYNEQFF